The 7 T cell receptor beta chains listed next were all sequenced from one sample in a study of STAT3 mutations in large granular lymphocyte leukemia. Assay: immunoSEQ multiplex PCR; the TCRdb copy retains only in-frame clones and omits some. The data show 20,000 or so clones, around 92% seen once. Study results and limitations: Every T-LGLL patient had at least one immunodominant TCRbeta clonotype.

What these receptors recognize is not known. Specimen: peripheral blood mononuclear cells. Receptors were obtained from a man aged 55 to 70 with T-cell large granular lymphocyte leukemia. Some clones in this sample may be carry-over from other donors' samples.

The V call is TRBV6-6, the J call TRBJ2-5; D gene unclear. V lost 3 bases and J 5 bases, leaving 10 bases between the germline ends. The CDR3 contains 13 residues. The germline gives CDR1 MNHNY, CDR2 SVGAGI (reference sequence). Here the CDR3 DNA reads TGTGCCAGCAGTTATGGGCAGAGGGAGACCCAGTACTTC. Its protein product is CASSYGQRETQYF.

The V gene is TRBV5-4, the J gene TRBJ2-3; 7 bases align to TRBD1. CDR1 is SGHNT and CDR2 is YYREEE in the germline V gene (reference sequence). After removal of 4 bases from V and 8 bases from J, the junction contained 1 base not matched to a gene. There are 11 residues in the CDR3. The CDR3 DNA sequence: TGTGCCAGCAGCCAGGGGGTTACGCAGTATTTT. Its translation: CASSQGVTQYF.

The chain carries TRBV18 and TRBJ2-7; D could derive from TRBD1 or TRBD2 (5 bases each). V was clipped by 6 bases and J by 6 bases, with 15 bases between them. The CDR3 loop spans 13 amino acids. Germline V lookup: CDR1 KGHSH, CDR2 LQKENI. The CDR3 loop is CASSRGVESEQYF. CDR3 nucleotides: TGTGCCAGCTCCCGGGGCGTGGAATCCGAGCAGTACTTC.

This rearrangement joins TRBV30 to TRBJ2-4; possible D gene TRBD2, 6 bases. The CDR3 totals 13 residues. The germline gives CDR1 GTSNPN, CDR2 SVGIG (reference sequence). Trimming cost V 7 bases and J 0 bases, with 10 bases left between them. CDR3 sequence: CALEGEAKNIQYF. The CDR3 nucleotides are TGTGCCTTGGAGGGAGAAGCCAAAAACATTCAGTACTTC.

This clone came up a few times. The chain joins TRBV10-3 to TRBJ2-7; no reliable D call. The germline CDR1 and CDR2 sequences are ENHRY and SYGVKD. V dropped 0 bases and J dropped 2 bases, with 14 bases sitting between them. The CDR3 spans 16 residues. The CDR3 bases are TGTGCCATCAGTGAGTCGATCCTCAGGTTCCCCTACGAGCAGTACTTC. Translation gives CAISESILRFPYEQYF.

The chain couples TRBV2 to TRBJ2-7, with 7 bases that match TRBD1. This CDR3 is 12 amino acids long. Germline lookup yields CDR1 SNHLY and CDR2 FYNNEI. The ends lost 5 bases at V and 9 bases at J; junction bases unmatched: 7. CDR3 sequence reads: CASSQGQPGQYF. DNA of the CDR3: TGTGCCAGCAGTCAGGGACAGCCCGGGCAGTACTTC.

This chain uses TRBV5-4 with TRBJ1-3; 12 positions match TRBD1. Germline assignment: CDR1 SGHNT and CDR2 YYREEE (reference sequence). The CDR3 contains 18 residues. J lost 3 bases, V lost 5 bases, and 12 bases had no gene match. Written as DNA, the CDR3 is TGTGCCAGCAGGGCCACCCCGGGACAGGGGGCGAATGGAAACACCATATATTTT. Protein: CASRATPGQGANGNTIYF.